This T cell receptor (beta chain) was profiled in a study of shared clonotypes between healthy human individuals (dated by TCRdb to 2020 to 2021). For the study in its entirety: The cohort included a few men and a couple of women between 18 and 49 years of age. For each donor, CD4 naive and CD4 memory were each given three plates, CD8 naive was given two plates, and CD8 memory was given one plate. To estimate repertoire size and how much clonotype sharing occurs between individuals, the study deeply sequenced the blood TCR repertoires of 5 or 6 healthy adults. Different laboratories and diverse techniques were used to prepare libraries and sequence TCR repertoires, to increase sequencing depth and limit assay-specific biases. Between about 0.85 and 9.5 billion PBMCs per donor were obtained by leukapheresis. What the research found in general, with its limitations: Pairwise subsampling led to the expectation that sequencing depth would affect the degree of clonotype sharing among donors. Sharing across a few donors was observed for approximately 5% of naive CD4, 3% to 3.5% of naive CD8, 2.3% of memory CD4, and roughly 0.43% of memory CD8 clonotypes. Because the study included a small number of donors, the genetic and exposure-history diversity represented was limited. Higher generation probabilities were observed for clonotypes shared by all four sorted-subset donors than for non-shared clonotypes. Sampling was restricted to blood, and TCR repertoires in tissue are likely to differ from TCR repertoires in blood. Rarefaction of sorted-subset datasets indicated incomplete sequencing despite the large sequencing depth. Estimated clonotype richness was generally larger for naive than for memory subsets.

In regard to this clone: Its antigen has not been determined. No much larger clone is present one base from it, and per-base qualities are unavailable.

Via the germline V gene, CDR1 is KGHSH and CDR2 LQKENI. For this chain, trimming is 5 bases at the V end and 4 bases at the J end, and the number of junction bases without a gene match is 4. From the cysteine through the phenylalanine, the CDR3 covers 15 amino acids. Only the CDR3 DNA stays, 45 bases, in frame from base 1. The donors were healthy, HIV-negative adults who had no recently reported acute infections or vaccinations. All donors were Caucasian adults living in Nashville, Tennessee, USA. Magnetic negative selection was used to enrich CD4+ T cells, after which naive cells were positively selected on CD45RA and the negative fraction became the memory subset. Blood was collected by leukapheresis, and PBMCs were isolated by Ficoll-Histopaque density gradient centrifugation and then cryopreserved in liquid nitrogen vapor phase. Analytical flow cytometry was used to check the purity and quantity of each magnetically sorted T cell population. From each sorted fraction, genomic DNA was isolated and quantified by UV absorbance on a Nanodrop 2000c.

Using the deep immunoSEQ assay, multiplex PCR amplified TCR CDR3 regions from genomic DNA. Extracted genomic DNA from each cell subset was spread evenly across all wells of several immunoSEQ 96-well plates, with each plate serving as a replicate. Each replicate PCR for sorted subsets received around 200 ng genomic DNA, equal to 30,000 or so T cell genomes. Purified libraries were quantified with a Qubit 3.0 fluorometer, sized on a Bioanalyzer 2100, and re-quantified with the KAPA Library Quantification kit. Every immunoSEQ 96-well plate was sequenced on a separate single-read 150-cycle Illumina NextSeq 550 flow cell. Under the source paper's analysis protocol: The immunoSEQ output contained only junctional sequences without quality scores, so filtering could not match that applied to full-length reads. Sequences were annotated with PyIR, a Python wrapper for IgBLAST v1.9, using IMGT germline references to assign V/J genes and CDR3. Reads with weak V/J assignments (E-value above 1e-6), missing CDR3, stop codons, out-of-frame junctions, or ambiguous translated residues were removed. V3J clonotypes were defined by identical inferred V gene, J gene, and CDR3 amino acid sequence. Percentage overlap between repertoires was calculated by dividing the number of shared unique clonotypes by the size of the smaller repertoire. RTK rarefaction, the Chao1 estimator, and Recon v2.1 estimates of unobserved clonotypes were used to assess repertoire richness. Generation probabilities were computed with OLGA for all TCRbeta clonotypes obtained by the gDNA method from several donors. In TCRdb, the immuneACCESS table is reduced to in-frame sequences with V and J assigned. These tables do not hold every clone; where another copy was compared, an unresolved V gene accounts for under half, and the others remain unexplained. The V and J calls and clone size were taken over from that table, and D and trimming were inferred from the DNA. In this sample the table shows roughly 2.4 million clones, approximately 94% of which occur a single time. Roughly 0.13% of the sample rests with the top ten.

This clonotype was sampled from a man between 18 and 29 years old in good health. The chain joins TRBV18 to TRBJ2-5; TRBD2 fits 13 bases in the junction. The source material was naive CD4+ T cells sorted from blood. The sample's cell subset or site label, in plain terms: CD45RA+ positively selected. The CDR3 region reads CASSTTSGGRETQYF. The sequenced DNA is TGTGCCAGCTCAACGACTAGCGGGGGGCGAGAGACCCAGTACTTC.